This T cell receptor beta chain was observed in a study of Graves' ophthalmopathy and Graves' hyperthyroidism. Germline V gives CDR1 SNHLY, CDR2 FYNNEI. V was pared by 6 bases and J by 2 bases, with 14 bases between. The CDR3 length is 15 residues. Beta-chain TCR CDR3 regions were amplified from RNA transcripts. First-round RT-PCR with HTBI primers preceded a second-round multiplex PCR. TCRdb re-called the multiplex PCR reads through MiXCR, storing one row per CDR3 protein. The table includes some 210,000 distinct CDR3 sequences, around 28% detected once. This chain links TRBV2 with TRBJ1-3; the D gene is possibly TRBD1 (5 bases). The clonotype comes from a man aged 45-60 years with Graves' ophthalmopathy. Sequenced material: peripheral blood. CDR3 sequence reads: CASSSGTTTGNTIYF. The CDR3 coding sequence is TGTGCCAGCAGCTCCGGGACGACGACTGGAAACACCATATATTTT.